The entry below describes one T cell receptor (beta chain). The target antigen is unknown. This CDR3 has 14 residues. Germline trimming cut 11 bases from V and 6 bases from J; bases unmatched to any gene: 9. Germline V gives CDR1 LNHDA, CDR2 SQIVND (reference sequence). Genomic DNA constituted the template upon which TCR beta VDJ and CDR3 profiling was performed. TCRdb re-called the reads with MiXCR, one entry per CDR3 protein. Of 250,000 to 350,000 distinct CDR3 sequences listed, approximately 57% are singletons. The entry originates in a study of CD8+CD57+ T cells in acquired aplastic anemia. Whole-study context: 3.2 ug was the average amount of DNA from sorted CD4+ and CD8+ cells.

Study findings and constraints: Patients versus controls showed no significant CD8+ Simpson's diversity difference.

All sequencing subjects had displayed CD8+CD57+ cell expansion on flow cytometry. Each patient had severe acquired aplastic anemia. This clonotype was obtained from a human donor with aplastic anemia. The genes are TRBV19 and TRBJ1-3; 11 bases are a match to TRBD1. Sequencing input: sorted CD4+, CD8+, or CD8+CD57+ T cells (not recorded which) from PBMCs. CDR3 coding DNA: TGTGCCGCAGGACAGGGGGCGGTGGTAAACACCATATATTTT. Translation: CAAGQGAVVNTIYF.